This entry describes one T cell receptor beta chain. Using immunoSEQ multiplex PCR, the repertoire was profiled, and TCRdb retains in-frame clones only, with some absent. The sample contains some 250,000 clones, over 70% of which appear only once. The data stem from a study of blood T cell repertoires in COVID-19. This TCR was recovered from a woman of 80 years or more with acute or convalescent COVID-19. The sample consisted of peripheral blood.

In nucleotides, the CDR3 is TGTGCCAGCAGCCCTCTCGGCGGATATCAGGTGGGAGGGCTATCGAATGAGCAGTTCTTC. This sequence encodes CASSPLGGYQVGGLSNEQFF. The chain carries TRBV13 and TRBJ2-1; 7 bases line up with TRBD2. The CDR3 sequence is 20 residues long. From germline, CDR1 is PRHDT and CDR2 FYEKMQ (reference sequence). V dropped 5 bases and J dropped 7; count of bases not matched to a gene: 26.